This TCR beta chain was captured by sequencing in a study of molecular identifiers for immune sequencing clone quantification. Study-wide results and caveats: Spiked Jurkat TCR RNA originating from one cell could reportedly be identified amid about a million naive cells. Sharing of a barcode by identical TCR molecules could cause highly expanded clone sizes to be underestimated. Naive cells had under 1% of molecules in clones above 20 RNA copies, effectors over 99%.

Germline CDR1 reads MGHRA; CDR2 reads YSYEKL. The CDR3 contains 16 residues. Trimming at V came to 0 bases and at J to 6 bases, leaving 9 bases not matched to a gene. TCRdb processed the PCR reads anew with MiXCR; each CDR3 protein has one entry. The table shows approximately 630,000 distinct CDR3 sequences, with 25% occurring only once. Details on this clonotype: What it recognizes is unknown.

The rearrangement joins TRBV4-1 to TRBJ1-1, with TRBD1 identical over 8 bases. The source is a human donor in good health. Some libraries in this study had Jurkat cell RNA spiked in. The specimen was naive CD8+ T cells from blood, with Jurkat cell RNA spiked in. Subset described: FACS-sorted CD8+CD4-CCR7+CD45RA+ naive T cells. The chain's CDR3 is CASSQDLGQGWAEAFF. In DNA, the CDR3 is TGCGCCAGCAGCCAAGATCTTGGACAGGGATGGGCTGAAGCTTTCTTT.